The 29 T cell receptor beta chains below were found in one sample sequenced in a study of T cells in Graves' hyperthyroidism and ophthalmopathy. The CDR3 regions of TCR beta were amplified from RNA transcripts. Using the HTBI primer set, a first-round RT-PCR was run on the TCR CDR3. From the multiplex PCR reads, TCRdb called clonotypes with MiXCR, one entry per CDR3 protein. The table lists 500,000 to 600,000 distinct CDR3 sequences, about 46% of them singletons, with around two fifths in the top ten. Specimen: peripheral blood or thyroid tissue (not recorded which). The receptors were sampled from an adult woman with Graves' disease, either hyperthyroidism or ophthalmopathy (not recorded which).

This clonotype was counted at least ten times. The CDR3 region is CASTFSPGTGINQPQHF. The CDR3, as DNA: TGTGCCAGTACCTTTTCCCCCGGGACAGGAATAAATCAGCCCCAGCATTTT. This chain uses TRBV19 with TRBJ1-5; 8 bases are shared with TRBD1. The CDR3 totals 17 residues. Germline V lookup: CDR1 LNHDA, CDR2 SQIVND (reference sequence). The J segment lost 4 bases and the V segment lost 7 bases, leaving 15 bases of the junction unmatched.

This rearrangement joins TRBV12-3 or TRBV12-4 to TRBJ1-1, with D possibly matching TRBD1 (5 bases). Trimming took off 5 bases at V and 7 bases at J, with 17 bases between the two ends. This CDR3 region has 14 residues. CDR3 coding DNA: TGTGCCAGCAGTCCGGGACCGCGCCTTTTTGAAGCTTTCTTT. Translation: CASSPGPRLFEAFF.

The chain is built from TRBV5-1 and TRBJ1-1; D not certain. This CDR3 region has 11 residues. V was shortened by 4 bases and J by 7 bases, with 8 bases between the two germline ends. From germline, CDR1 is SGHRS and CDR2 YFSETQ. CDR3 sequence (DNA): TGCGCCAGCAGCCAAGAGTTTGAAGCTTTCTTT. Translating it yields CASSQEFEAFF.

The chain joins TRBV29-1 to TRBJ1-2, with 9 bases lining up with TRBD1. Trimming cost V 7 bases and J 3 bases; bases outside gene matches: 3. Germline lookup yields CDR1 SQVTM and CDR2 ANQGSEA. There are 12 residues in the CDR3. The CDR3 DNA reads TGCAGCGAAAGACAGGGGGACTATGGCTACACCTTC. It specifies CSERQGDYGYTF.

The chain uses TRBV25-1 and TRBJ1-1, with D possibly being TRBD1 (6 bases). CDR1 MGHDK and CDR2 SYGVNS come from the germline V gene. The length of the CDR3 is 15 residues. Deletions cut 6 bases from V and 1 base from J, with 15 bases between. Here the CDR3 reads CASRGTIPSNTEAFF. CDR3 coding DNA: TGTGCCAGCAGAGGGACAATTCCCTCGAACACTGAAGCTTTCTTT.

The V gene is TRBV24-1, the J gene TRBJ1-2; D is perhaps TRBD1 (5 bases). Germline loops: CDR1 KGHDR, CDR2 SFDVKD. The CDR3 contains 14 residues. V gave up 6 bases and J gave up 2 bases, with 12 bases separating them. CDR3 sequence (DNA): TGTGCCACCAGTCCCGGGGGACCCAACTATGGCTACACCTTC. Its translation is CATSPGGPNYGYTF.

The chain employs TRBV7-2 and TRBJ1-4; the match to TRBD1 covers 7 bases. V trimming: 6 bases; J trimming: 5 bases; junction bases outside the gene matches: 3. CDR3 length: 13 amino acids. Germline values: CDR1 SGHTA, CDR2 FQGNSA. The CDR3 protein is CASSWTGNEKLFF. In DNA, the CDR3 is TGTGCCAGCAGTTGGACAGGAAATGAAAAACTGTTTTTT.

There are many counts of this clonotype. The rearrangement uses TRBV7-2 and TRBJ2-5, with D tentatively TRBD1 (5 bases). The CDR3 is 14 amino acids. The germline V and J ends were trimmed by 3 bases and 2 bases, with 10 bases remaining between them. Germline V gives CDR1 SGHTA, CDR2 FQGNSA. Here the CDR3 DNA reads TGTGCCAGCAGCTTGGGCAGGGCGCAAGAGACCCAGTACTTC. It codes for CASSLGRAQETQYF. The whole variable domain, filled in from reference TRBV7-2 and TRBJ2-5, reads GAGVSQSPSNKVTEKGKDVELRCDPISGHTALYWYRQSLGQGLEFLIYFQGNSAPDKSGLPSDRFSAERTGGSVSTLTIQRTQQEDSAVYLCASSLGRAQETQYFGPGTRLLVL.

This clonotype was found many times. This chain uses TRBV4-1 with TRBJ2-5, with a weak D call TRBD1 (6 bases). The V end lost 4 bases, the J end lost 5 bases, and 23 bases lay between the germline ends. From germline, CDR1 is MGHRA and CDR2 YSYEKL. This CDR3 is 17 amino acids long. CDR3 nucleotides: TGCGCCAGCAGCCGCTACCGGGACACCTCAAAAGGGGAGACCCAGTACTTC. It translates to CASSRYRDTSKGETQYF.

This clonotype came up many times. CDR3 amino acids: CSAMKSGRGIETQYF. The CDR3 nucleotides read TGCAGTGCTATGAAGAGCGGGAGGGGAATCGAGACCCAGTACTTC. V and J are TRBV20-1 and TRBJ2-5; 10 bases line up with TRBD2. J gave up 5 bases and V 4 bases, and 10 bases lay outside the gene matches. The CDR3 extends over 15 amino acids. Germline V gene data show CDR1 as DFQATT and CDR2 as SNEGSKA (reference sequence).

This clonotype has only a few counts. The DNA of the CDR3 is TGTGCCGTCCATAGCGGGAGTCGGGACGAGCAGTACTTC. It translates to CAVHSGSRDEQYF. This chain connects TRBV10-3 to TRBJ2-7, with TRBD2 identical over 9 bases. Germline V gives CDR1 ENHRY, CDR2 SYGVKD. The CDR3 has 13 amino acids. J was trimmed by 5 bases and V by 11 bases; bases with no gene match: 10.

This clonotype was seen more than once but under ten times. This CDR3 is CASSLRRIGTEAFF. The CDR3 DNA follows: TGCGCCAGCAGCTTGCGCAGGATTGGGACTGAAGCTTTCTTT. The chain is built from TRBV5-1 and TRBJ1-1; D is unclear. There are 14 residues in the CDR3. The germline gives CDR1 SGHRS, CDR2 YFSETQ. V dropped 1 base and J dropped 5 bases, with 12 bases sitting between them.

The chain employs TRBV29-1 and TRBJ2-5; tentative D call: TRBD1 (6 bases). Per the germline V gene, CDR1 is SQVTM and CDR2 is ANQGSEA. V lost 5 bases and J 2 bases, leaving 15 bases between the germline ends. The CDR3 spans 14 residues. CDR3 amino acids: CSVHPRGQQETQYF. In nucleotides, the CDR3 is TGCAGCGTTCACCCACGAGGACAGCAAGAGACCCAGTACTTC.

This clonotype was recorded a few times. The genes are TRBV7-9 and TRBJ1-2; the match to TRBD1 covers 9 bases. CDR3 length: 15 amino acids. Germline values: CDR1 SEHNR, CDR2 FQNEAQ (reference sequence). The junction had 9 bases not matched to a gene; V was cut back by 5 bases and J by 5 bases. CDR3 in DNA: TGTGCCAGCAGCCCCCGGGACAGGGCTCTTTATGGCTACACCTTC. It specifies CASSPRDRALYGYTF.

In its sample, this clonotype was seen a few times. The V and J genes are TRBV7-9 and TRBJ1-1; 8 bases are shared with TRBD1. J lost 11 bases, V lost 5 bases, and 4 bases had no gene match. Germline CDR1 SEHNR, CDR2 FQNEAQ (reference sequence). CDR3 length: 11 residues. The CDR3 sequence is CASSTRDRAFF. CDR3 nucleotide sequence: TGTGCCAGCAGCACCCGGGACAGGGCTTTCTTT. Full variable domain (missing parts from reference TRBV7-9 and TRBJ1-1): DTGVSQNPRHKITKRGQNVTFRCDPISEHNRLYWYRQTLGQGPEFLTYFQNEAQLEKSRLLSDRFSAERPKGSFSTLEIQRTEQGDSAMYLCASSTRDRAFFGQGTRLTVV.

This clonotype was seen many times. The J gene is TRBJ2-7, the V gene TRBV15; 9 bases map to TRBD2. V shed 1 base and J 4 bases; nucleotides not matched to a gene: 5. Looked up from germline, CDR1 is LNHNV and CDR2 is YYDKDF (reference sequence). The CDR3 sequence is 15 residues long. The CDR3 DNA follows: TGTGCCACCAGCAGAGCAGCGGGAGGAATGTACGAGCAGTACTTC. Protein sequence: CATSRAAGGMYEQYF. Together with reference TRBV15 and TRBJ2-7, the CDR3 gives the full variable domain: DAMVIQNPRYQVTQFGKPVTLSCSQTLNHNVMYWYQQKSSQAPKLLFHYYDKDFNNEADTPDNFQSRRPNTSFCFLDIRSPGLGDTAMYLCATSRAAGGMYEQYFGPGTRLTVT.

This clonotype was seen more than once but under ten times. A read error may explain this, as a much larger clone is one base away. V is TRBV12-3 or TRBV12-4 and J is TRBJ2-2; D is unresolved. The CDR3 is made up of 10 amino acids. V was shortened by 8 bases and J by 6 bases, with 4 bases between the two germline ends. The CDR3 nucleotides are TGTGCCAGCGGGCCCGGGGAGCTGTTTTTT. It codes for CASGPGELFF.

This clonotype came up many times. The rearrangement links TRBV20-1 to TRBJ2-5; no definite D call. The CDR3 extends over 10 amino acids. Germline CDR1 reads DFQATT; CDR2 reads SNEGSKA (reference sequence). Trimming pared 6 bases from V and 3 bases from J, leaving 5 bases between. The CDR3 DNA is TGCAGTGCGTGGAAAGAGACCCAGTACTTC. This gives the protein CSAWKETQYF.

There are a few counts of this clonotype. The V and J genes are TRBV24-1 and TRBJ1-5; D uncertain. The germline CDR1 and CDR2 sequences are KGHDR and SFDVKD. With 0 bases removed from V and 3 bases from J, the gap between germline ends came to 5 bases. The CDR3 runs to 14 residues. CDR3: CATSDLSVNQPQHF. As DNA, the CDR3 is TGTGCCACCAGTGATTTGTCGGTCAATCAGCCCCAGCATTTT.

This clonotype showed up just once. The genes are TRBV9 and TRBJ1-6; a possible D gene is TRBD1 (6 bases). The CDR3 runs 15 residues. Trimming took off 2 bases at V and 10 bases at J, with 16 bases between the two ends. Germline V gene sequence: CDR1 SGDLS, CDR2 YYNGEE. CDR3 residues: CASSVGQGRGSPLHF. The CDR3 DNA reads TGTGCCAGCAGCGTTGGTCAGGGGAGAGGCTCACCCCTCCACTTT. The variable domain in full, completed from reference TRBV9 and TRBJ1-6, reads DSGVTQTPKHLITATGQRVTLRCSPRSGDLSVYWYQQSLDQGLQFLIQYYNGEERAKGNILERFSAQQFPDLHSELNLSSLELGDSALYFCASSVGQGRGSPLHFGNGTRLTVT.

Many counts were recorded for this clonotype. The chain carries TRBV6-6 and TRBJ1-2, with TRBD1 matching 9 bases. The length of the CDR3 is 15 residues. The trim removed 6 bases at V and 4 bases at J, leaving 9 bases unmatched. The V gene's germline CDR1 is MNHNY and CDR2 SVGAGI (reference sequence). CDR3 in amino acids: CASSSRTGAGYGYTF. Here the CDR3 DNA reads TGTGCCAGCAGCTCCAGGACAGGGGCGGGCTATGGCTACACCTTC.

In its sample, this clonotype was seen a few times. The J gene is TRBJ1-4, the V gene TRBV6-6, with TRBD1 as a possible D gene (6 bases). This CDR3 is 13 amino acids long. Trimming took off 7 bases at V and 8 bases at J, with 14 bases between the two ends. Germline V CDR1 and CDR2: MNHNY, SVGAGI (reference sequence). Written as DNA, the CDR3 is TGTGCCAGCATCAACAGGGTAGGAGAAAAACTGTTTTTT. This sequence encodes CASINRVGEKLFF.

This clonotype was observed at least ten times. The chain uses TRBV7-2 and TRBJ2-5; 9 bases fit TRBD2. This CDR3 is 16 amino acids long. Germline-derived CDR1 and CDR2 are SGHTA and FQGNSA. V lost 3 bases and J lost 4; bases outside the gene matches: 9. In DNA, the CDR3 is TGTGCCAGCAGCTTGCCTGCGGGAGGGTTTGGAGAGACCCAGTACTTC. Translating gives CASSLPAGGFGETQYF.

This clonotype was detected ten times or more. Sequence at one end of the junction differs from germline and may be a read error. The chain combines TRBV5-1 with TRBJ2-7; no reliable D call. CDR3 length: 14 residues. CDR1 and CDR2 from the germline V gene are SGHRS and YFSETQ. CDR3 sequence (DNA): TGTGCCAGCAGCTCTAGGACCTCTTCCTACGAGCAGTACTTC. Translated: CASSSRTSSYEQYF.

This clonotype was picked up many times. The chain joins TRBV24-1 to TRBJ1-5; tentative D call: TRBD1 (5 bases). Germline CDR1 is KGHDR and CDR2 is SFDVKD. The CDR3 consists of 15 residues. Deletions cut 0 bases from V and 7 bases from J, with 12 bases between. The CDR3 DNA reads TGTGCCACCAGTGATTTGGGCAGGGCTTGGCAGCCCCAGCATTTT. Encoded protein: CATSDLGRAWQPQHF.

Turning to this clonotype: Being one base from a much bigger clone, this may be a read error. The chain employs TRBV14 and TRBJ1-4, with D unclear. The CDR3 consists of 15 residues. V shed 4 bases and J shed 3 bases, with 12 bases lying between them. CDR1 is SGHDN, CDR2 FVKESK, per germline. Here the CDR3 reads CASSLIRGPNEKLFF. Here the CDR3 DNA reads TGTGCCAGCAGCCTAATCCGGGGTCCTAATGAAAAACTGTTTTTT.

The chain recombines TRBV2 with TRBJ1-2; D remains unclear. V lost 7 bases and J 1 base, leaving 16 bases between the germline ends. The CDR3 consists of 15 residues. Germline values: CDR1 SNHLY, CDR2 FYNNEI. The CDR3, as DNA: TGTGCCAGCACAGTAAGCTGGACTGATAACTATGGCTACACCTTC. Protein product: CASTVSWTDNYGYTF.

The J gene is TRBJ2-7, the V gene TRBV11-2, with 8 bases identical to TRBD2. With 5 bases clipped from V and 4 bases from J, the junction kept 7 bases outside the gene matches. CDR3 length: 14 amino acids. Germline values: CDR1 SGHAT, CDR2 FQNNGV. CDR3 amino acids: CASSRRLAFYEQYF. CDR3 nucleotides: TGTGCCAGCAGCAGGAGACTAGCGTTTTACGAGCAGTACTTC.

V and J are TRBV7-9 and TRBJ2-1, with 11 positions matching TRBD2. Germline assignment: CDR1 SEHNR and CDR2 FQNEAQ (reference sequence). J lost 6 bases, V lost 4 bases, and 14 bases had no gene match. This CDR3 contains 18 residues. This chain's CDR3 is CASSSLLATSGMGNEQFF. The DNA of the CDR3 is TGTGCCAGCAGCTCCCTACTGGCGACTAGCGGGATGGGCAATGAGCAGTTCTTC.